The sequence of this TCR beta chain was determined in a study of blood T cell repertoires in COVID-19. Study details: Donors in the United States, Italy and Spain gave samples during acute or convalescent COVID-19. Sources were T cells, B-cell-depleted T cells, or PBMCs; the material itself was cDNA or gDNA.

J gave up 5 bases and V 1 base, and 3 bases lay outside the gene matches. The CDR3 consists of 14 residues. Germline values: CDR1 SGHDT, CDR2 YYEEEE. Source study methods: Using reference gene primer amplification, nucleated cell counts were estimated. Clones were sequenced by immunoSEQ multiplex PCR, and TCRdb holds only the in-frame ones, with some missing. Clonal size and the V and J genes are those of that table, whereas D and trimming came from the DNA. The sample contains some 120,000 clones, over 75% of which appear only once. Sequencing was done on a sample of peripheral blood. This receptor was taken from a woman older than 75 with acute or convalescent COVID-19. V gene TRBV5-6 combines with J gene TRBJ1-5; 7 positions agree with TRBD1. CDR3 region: CASSLSRGYQPQHF. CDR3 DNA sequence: TGTGCCAGCAGCTTGAGCAGGGGGTATCAGCCCCAGCATTTT.